The clone carrying this T cell receptor beta chain was recorded only once. The sample originates from a study of blood T cell repertoires in COVID-19. Study as a whole: Sites across the United States, Italy and Spain contributed samples from acute and convalescent COVID-19. Sources were T cells, B-cell-depleted T cells, or PBMCs; the material itself was cDNA or gDNA.

Original handling: Nucleated cell number was recorded as an estimate derived from reference gene primer amplification. Produced via immunoSEQ multiplex PCR; TCRdb's table is partial and in-frame only. The D gene and trimming were derived from the DNA, and the V and J assignments and clone size from that table. The profile shows under 35,000 clones, 85% to 90% of them singletons. The V gene end was trimmed by 4 bases and the J gene end by 3 bases; junction bases not matched to a gene: 7. Germline V gene lookup returns CDR1 SGHRS and CDR2 YFSETQ. The CDR3 loop spans 14 amino acids. Sequenced input: peripheral blood. J is TRBJ2-7 and V is TRBV5-1; 7 positions agree with TRBD2. The origin of this receptor is a man aged 60 to 75 with acute or convalescent COVID-19. The CDR3: CASSPGTIHYEQYF. The CDR3 DNA sequence: TGCGCCAGCAGCCCCGGGACTATTCACTACGAGCAGTACTTC.